This T cell receptor beta chain was obtained from a study of blood T cell repertoires in COVID-19. Study in general: Sites across the United States, Italy and Spain contributed samples from acute and convalescent COVID-19. PBMCs, B-cell-depleted T cells, or T cells were the source of the cDNA or gDNA that made up the material.

The data were produced by immunoSEQ multiplex PCR, yet TCRdb's version contains in-frame clones alone and is incomplete. The repertoire holds about 84,000 clones, with over 70% as singletons. The table lists this clone with a count of one. The CDR3 is 15 residues long. With V trimmed by 0 bases and J by 3 bases, 3 bases remained unmatched. Per germline, CDR1 SGHNT and CDR2 YYREEE (reference sequence). This clonotype was sampled from a man aged 80 or over with active or convalescent COVID-19. The sample taken for sequencing was peripheral blood. This rearrangement joins TRBV5-4 to TRBJ2-7; 10 bases are shared with TRBD2. The CDR3 spells CASSLEAGGLYEQYF. The CDR3 DNA follows: TGTGCCAGCAGCTTGGAAGCGGGGGGGCTCTACGAGCAGTACTTC.